These 16 T cell receptor beta chains originate from one sample sequenced in a study of shared clonotypes between healthy human individuals. Method: immunoSEQ multiplex PCR; TCRdb's copy keeps in-frame clones and lacks some. Here the sample spans over a million clones, roughly 70% being singletons. Sequencing was carried out using memory CD4+ T cells sorted from blood. Subset meaning: CD45RA-negative fraction. The origin of the receptors is a young man in good health.

The V and J genes are TRBV2 and TRBJ1-3; D remains ambiguous. Per the germline V gene, CDR1 is SNHLY and CDR2 is FYNNEI. The CDR3 sequence is 16 residues long. The germline V and J ends were trimmed by 6 bases and 0 bases, with 15 bases remaining between them. The CDR3 here is CASRDGSSLSGNTIYF. CDR3 nucleotides: TGTGCCAGCAGGGACGGTAGCTCCCTCTCTGGAAACACCATATATTTT.

The chain combines TRBV23-1 with TRBJ1-1; no clear D gene. TRBV23-1 is an open reading frame whose function is uncertain. The CDR3 runs to 16 residues. Trimming pared 0 bases from V and 10 bases from J, leaving 21 bases between. The CDR3 DNA follows: TGCGCCAGCAGTCAATCAATATCGTTAACCCCTTCGGGAGCTTTCTTT. It is translated as CASSQSISLTPSGAFF.

This chain links TRBV27 with TRBJ2-7, with D possibly being TRBD1 (7 bases). V lost 4 bases and J lost 6, with 13 bases in between. CDR1 and CDR2 (germline): MNHEY, SMNVEV (reference sequence). This CDR3 contains 13 residues. CDR3 nucleotides: TGTGCCAGCAGTTCCAGGGGGGTTGGCGAGCAGTACTTC. Translated, it gives CASSSRGVGEQYF.

The V gene is TRBV19, the J gene TRBJ2-5, with 7 bases fitting TRBD1. The J segment lost 5 bases and the V segment lost 5 bases, leaving 14 bases of the junction unmatched. There are 16 residues in the CDR3. Germline values: CDR1 LNHDA, CDR2 SQIVND (reference sequence). CDR3 sequence: CASSGYGQAMSETQYF. DNA of the CDR3: TGTGCCAGTAGTGGCTATGGACAGGCTATGTCGGAGACCCAGTACTTC.

CDR3 sequence (DNA): TGTGCCAGCAGAAGGGTCCCACTTATCGACGAGCAGTACTTC. Protein sequence: CASRRVPLIDEQYF. The V gene is TRBV6-5, the J gene TRBJ2-7; D remains ambiguous. Deletions cut 6 bases from V and 5 bases from J, with 17 bases between. The germline V gene has CDR1 MNHEY and CDR2 SVGAGI. The CDR3 runs to 14 residues.

J is TRBJ2-5 and V is TRBV5-6, with D possibly matching TRBD2 (5 bases). The CDR3 sequence is 16 residues long. CDR1 and CDR2 (germline): SGHDT, YYEEEE. Deletions cut 2 bases from V and 4 bases from J, with 18 bases between. This CDR3 reads CASSLAASLGGETQYF. The CDR3 DNA reads TGTGCCAGCAGCTTAGCGGCTAGCTTGGGTGGAGAGACCCAGTACTTC.

This chain links TRBV5-4 with TRBJ2-3; no firm D call. There are 15 residues in the CDR3. Looked up from germline, CDR1 is SGHNT and CDR2 is YYREEE (reference sequence). The V end was cut by 7 bases, the J end by 4 bases, with 19 bases between. For the CDR3, the DNA is TGTGCCAGCGGGTCGAATGTGGTAGAAGCAGATACGCAGTATTTT. It encodes CASGSNVVEADTQYF.

The chain joins TRBV4-3 to TRBJ2-3; 9 nucleotides match TRBD2. J lost 2 bases, V lost 0 bases, and 6 bases had no gene match. The CDR3 extends over 17 amino acids. Germline-derived CDR1 and CDR2 are LGHNA and YSLEER. This chain's CDR3 is CASSQEVLAGVTDTQYF. The CDR3 DNA reads as TGCGCCAGCAGCCAAGAGGTATTAGCGGGGGTCACAGATACGCAGTATTTT.

The chain is built from TRBV30 and TRBJ2-3, with TRBD1 matching over 10 bases. The germline CDR1 and CDR2 sequences are GTSNPN and SVGIG (reference sequence). The CDR3 totals 15 residues. The V segment lost 2 bases and the J segment 2 bases; nucleotides outside the gene matches: 4. Here the CDR3 DNA reads TGTGCCTGGAGTAGAGGACAGGGGGACACAGATACGCAGTATTTT. Translating gives CAWSRGQGDTDTQYF. The variable domain in full, with the rest retrieved from reference TRBV30 and TRBJ2-3, is SQTIHQWPATLVQPVGSPLSLECTVEGTSNPNLYWYRQAAGRGLQLLFYSVGIGQISSEVPQNLSASRPQDRQFILSSKKLLLSDSGFYLCAWSRGQGDTDTQYFGPGTRLTVL.

This sequence joins TRBV29-1 and TRBJ1-2, with 10 bases that match TRBD1. This CDR3 is 14 amino acids long. V gave up 2 bases and J gave up 5 bases; unmatched junction bases: 5. Germline CDR1 is SQVTM and CDR2 is ANQGSEA. The CDR3 sequence is CSVERTGGTYGYTF. The CDR3 DNA sequence: TGCAGCGTTGAACGGACAGGGGGAACATATGGCTACACCTTC.

The chain carries TRBV9 and TRBJ2-1, with TRBD2 matching 8 bases. J lost 6 bases, V lost 2 bases, and 16 bases had no gene match. Germline CDR1 and CDR2: SGDLS and YYNGEE. This CDR3 has 18 residues. The DNA for the CDR3 is TGTGCCAGCAGCGTCACTCTAGCGGGTCCGTGGGTGGGCAATGAGCAGTTCTTC. Translating gives CASSVTLAGPWVGNEQFF. Full variable domain (missing parts from reference TRBV9 and TRBJ2-1): DSGVTQTPKHLITATGQRVTLRCSPRSGDLSVYWYQQSLDQGLQFLIQYYNGEERAKGNILERFSAQQFPDLHSELNLSSLELGDSALYFCASSVTLAGPWVGNEQFFGPGTRLTVL.

The chain employs TRBV7-2 and TRBJ1-6; 8 nucleotides agree with TRBD1. J lost 10 bases, V lost 4 bases, and 9 bases had no gene match. This CDR3 is 15 amino acids long. CDR1 is SGHTA and CDR2 is FQGNSA in the germline V gene. As DNA, the CDR3 is TGTGCCAGCAGCTACCCCGACAGGGGATGGTCACCCCTCCACTTT. Translated: CASSYPDRGWSPLHF.

This clone came up a few times. V and J are TRBV7-2 and TRBJ2-2; 7 bases align to TRBD1. Germline trimming cut 5 bases from V and 6 bases from J; bases unmatched to any gene: 0. This CDR3 is 12 amino acids long. CDR1 and CDR2 from the germline V gene are SGHTA and FQGNSA. DNA of the CDR3: TGTGCCAGCAGCCAGGGGGCCGGGGAGCTGTTTTTT. Translating gives CASSQGAGELFF.

The chain carries TRBV5-4 and TRBJ2-7; 12 nucleotides line up with TRBD1. Trimming took 4 bases from V and 5 from J; bases not matched to a gene: 7. The CDR3 is made up of 15 amino acids. Germline CDR1 and CDR2: SGHNT and YYREEE (reference sequence). The CDR3 DNA follows: TGTGCCAGCAGCCCGGGGGGACAGGGGGCCAACGAGCAGTACTTC. This encodes CASSPGGQGANEQYF.

This clone was seen once. This chain connects TRBV25-1 to TRBJ2-7; the D is unclear. The CDR3 is made up of 14 amino acids. Looked up from germline, CDR1 is MGHDK and CDR2 is SYGVNS. Trimming took 1 base from V and 7 from J, leaving 14 bases between them. In DNA form, the CDR3 reads TGTGCCAGCAGTGAATCCGTGCTGGGTGGTGAGCAGTACTTC. Its protein product is CASSESVLGGEQYF.

V is TRBV5-1 and J is TRBJ2-1; 9 positions agree with TRBD2. The length of the CDR3 is 17 residues. Germline lookup yields CDR1 SGHRS and CDR2 YFSETQ. V was pared by 4 bases and J by 9 bases, with 17 bases of the junction left unmatched. The CDR3 region has the DNA TGCGCCAGCAGCCGGAATAGTGGTAGCGGGAGCCGCGGTGAGCAGTTCTTC. Protein: CASSRNSGSGSRGEQFF.